A selection of T cell receptor beta chains follows, all from one sample in a study of blood T cells in healthy people across ages. One entry per CDR3 protein, called by TCRdb with MiXCR from the 5' RACE reads. In the table there are some 1.7 million distinct CDR3 sequences, 28% of which are singletons. The sequenced sample consisted of blood. These receptors originate from a woman aged 25 to 39 in good health. Each CDR3 is given with its conserved first and last residue. The order of the fields is J gene, clone size, V gene, D gene, CDR3 DNA, CDR3 protein. D genes are given only for firm matches. Rows give clone size only sometimes, using once, few, many, or a class for an expanded clone.

>TRBJ1-5|.|TRBV19|.
TGTGCCAGTAGTATCACAGGGTTACAGCCCCAGCATTTT
CASSITGLQPQHF
>TRBJ2-7|few|TRBV29-1|TRBD1
TGCAGCGTTGAAGGTGTACAGGGGGCCCCCTACGAGCAGTACTTC
CSVEGVQGAPYEQYF
>TRBJ2-7|few|TRBV14|.
TGTGCCAGCACCCCGCAGTGGGGGGTCTACGAGCAGTACTTC
CASTPQWGVYEQYF
>TRBJ2-1|.|TRBV28|TRBD2
TGTGCCACCTTAAGCGGGGGGGCCTGGGTTAATGGGCAGTTCTTC
CATLSGGAWVNGQFF
>TRBJ1-6|few|TRBV7-8|.
TGTGCCAGCAGCTTAGAACTTATTAATTCACCCCTCCACTTT
CASSLELINSPLHF
>TRBJ2-7|.|TRBV4-1|.
TGCGCCAGCAGCCAGGGGGTTTCCAGGGCGGGGATCACCTACGAGCAGTACTTC
CASSQGVSRAGITYEQYF
>TRBJ1-1|.|TRBV12-3/TRBV12-4|.
TGTGCCAGCAGTTTGTTGGTTCGGAGGAACACTGAAGCTTTCTTT
CASSLLVRRNTEAFF
>TRBJ1-5|few|TRBV4-1|.
TGCGCCAGCAGCCAGGCCCGGTTTAATAGCAATCAGCCCCAGCATTTT
CASSQARFNSNQPQHF
>TRBJ1-2|many|TRBV3-1|.
TGTGCCAGCAGCCACCTGGACGGTGGCTATGGCTACACCTTC
CASSHLDGGYGYTF
>TRBJ1-5|few|TRBV2|.
TGTGCCAGCAGTGAAGAGGGTGAGATCAATCAGCCCCAGCATTTT
CASSEEGEINQPQHF
>TRBJ2-7|.|TRBV18|TRBD1
TGTGCCAGCTCATCGACAGGGCCAGTTTTGTACGAGCAGTACTTC
CASSSTGPVLYEQYF
>TRBJ1-1|.|TRBV10-3|TRBD1
TGTGCCATCAGTGAGTCGACAGGGGCTGTGAACACTGAAGCTTTCTTT
CAISESTGAVNTEAFF
>TRBJ2-1|.|TRBV11-2|TRBD2
TGTGCCAGCAGCTTAGTTCTAGCGGGGGAGTACTCCTACAATGAGCAGTTCTTC
CASSLVLAGEYSYNEQFF
>TRBJ2-2|.|TRBV7-2|.
TGTGCCAGCAGCTTGAGACGGCAGAACACCGGGGAGCTGTTTTTT
CASSLRRQNTGELFF
>TRBJ2-7|few|TRBV29-1|.
TGCAGCGTTGTAGTGACAGGCCGTTACGAGCAGTACTTC
CSVVVTGRYEQYF
>TRBJ1-1|few|TRBV4-3|.
TGCGCCAGCAGCCAAGCGTCAGGAGGGAACACTGAAGCTTTCTTT
CASSQASGGNTEAFF
>TRBJ2-7|few|TRBV7-9|.
TGTGCCAGCAGCTCCAGCTCGGCCTCCTACGAGCAGTACTTC
CASSSSSASYEQYF
>TRBJ2-4|.|TRBV20-1|TRBD2
TGCAGTGCTATGAACGGGAGGGGGTCCAAAAACATTCAGTACTTC
CSAMNGRGSKNIQYF
>TRBJ2-1|few|TRBV7-2|.
TGTGCCAGCAGCGCCCTCTCCCTAGGGGGTGAGCAGTTCTTC
CASSALSLGGEQFF
>TRBJ2-7|many|TRBV18|.
TGTGCCAGCTCAGCGGGACAGTCATCCTACGAGCAGTACTTC
CASSAGQSSYEQYF
>TRBJ2-3|many|TRBV6-6|TRBD2
TGTGCCAGCAGAACTAGCGGGAGCGATACGCAGTATTTT
CASRTSGSDTQYF
>TRBJ1-2|.|TRBV7-9|.
TGTGCCAGCAGCTTAGAGGCCATCTATGGCTACACCTTC
CASSLEAIYGYTF
>TRBJ2-4|many|TRBV20-1|.
TGCAGTGCTAGGACCGTAGCCTTAGCCAAAAACATTCAGTACTTC
CSARTVALAKNIQYF
>TRBJ1-2|few|TRBV12-5|TRBD1
TGTGCTAGTGGTTTCACAGGGGAAAACTATGGCTACACCTTC
CASGFTGENYGYTF
>TRBJ2-1|.|TRBV18|TRBD1
TGTGCCAGCTCAACAAGGACAGGGGGCTTTGGGTCCCGTCTGTACAATGAGCAGTTCTTC
CASSTRTGGFGSRLYNEQFF
>TRBJ2-1|many|TRBV5-1|TRBD2
TGCGCCAGCAGCCCGACTAGCGGGAGTCCCAATGAGCAGTTCTTC
CASSPTSGSPNEQFF
>TRBJ2-1|once|TRBV5-6|TRBD2
TGTGCCAGCATTCAGGCCCTAGCGGGAGGATACAATGAGCAGTTCTTC
CASIQALAGGYNEQFF
>TRBJ2-2|few|TRBV15|.
TGTGCCACCAGCAGAGATGGAGGAGCGCGCGGACCAGAGCTGTTTTTT
CATSRDGGARGPELFF
>TRBJ2-7|many|TRBV7-6|.
TGTGCCAGCAGCGCACTGATTGGTAACTACGAGCAGTACTTC
CASSALIGNYEQYF
>TRBJ1-4|few|TRBV10-3|.
TGTGCCATACAGCCGTCAACTAATGAAAAACTGTTTTTT
CAIQPSTNEKLFF
>TRBJ2-3|.|TRBV2|.
TGTGCCAACTTAAAGGACGGAGGCACAGATACGCAGTATTTT
CANLKDGGTDTQYF
>TRBJ1-6|few|TRBV9|TRBD1
TGTGCCAGCAGCGTAGACAGGGGGCCTAATTCACCCCTCCACTTT
CASSVDRGPNSPLHF
>TRBJ2-5|.|TRBV5-1|TRBD2
TGCGCCAGCGCCGAAGCGGGGAACCAAGAGACCCAGTACTTC
CASAEAGNQETQYF
>TRBJ1-2|few|TRBV5-1|.
TGCGCCAGCAGCTTTTTCGGGACAACACCGGGGACTAACTATGGCTACACCTTC
CASSFFGTTPGTNYGYTF
>TRBJ1-2|many|TRBV12-3/TRBV12-4|.
TGTGCCAGTACGAGCTCTTCCCCTCCTTATGGCTACACCTTC
CASTSSSPPYGYTF
>TRBJ2-1|few|TRBV4-1|.
TGCGCCAGCAGCGGAAGGGCAAGTCAGACCTACAATGAGCAGTTCTTC
CASSGRASQTYNEQFF
>TRBJ2-1|.|TRBV30|.
TGTGCCTGGAGTTCGGGGTCAGTCACCTACAATGAGCAGTTCTTC
CAWSSGSVTYNEQFF
>TRBJ2-7|.|TRBV11-2|.
TGTGCCAGCAGCTTAGTCTTCGGACGTTCGGAACCCTACGAGCAGTACTTC
CASSLVFGRSEPYEQYF
>TRBJ1-2|few|TRBV7-2|.
TGTGCCAGCAGCCCATCGCCCCTGGCAGGCCATCGTGGCTACACCTTC
CASSPSPLAGHRGYTF
>TRBJ1-1|.|TRBV27|.
TGTGCCAGCATGGGACCGGGACACTTCACCTTCGAAGCTTTCTTT
CASMGPGHFTFEAFF
>TRBJ2-7|.|TRBV29-1|.
TGCAGCGCAGTTGTGGGGGCGGTCTACGAGCAGTACTTC
CSAVVGAVYEQYF
>TRBJ2-3|many|TRBV20-1|.
TGCAGTGCTGCACTAGATCGTACGCAGTATTTT
CSAALDRTQYF
>TRBJ2-5|.|TRBV6-5|TRBD1
TGTGCCAGCACTTACATAGGACAGGGGTACGAGACCCAGTACTTC
CASTYIGQGYETQYF
>TRBJ1-4|.|TRBV20-1|.
TGCAGTGCTAGGGGGATTGATGAAAAACTGTTTTTT
CSARGIDEKLFF